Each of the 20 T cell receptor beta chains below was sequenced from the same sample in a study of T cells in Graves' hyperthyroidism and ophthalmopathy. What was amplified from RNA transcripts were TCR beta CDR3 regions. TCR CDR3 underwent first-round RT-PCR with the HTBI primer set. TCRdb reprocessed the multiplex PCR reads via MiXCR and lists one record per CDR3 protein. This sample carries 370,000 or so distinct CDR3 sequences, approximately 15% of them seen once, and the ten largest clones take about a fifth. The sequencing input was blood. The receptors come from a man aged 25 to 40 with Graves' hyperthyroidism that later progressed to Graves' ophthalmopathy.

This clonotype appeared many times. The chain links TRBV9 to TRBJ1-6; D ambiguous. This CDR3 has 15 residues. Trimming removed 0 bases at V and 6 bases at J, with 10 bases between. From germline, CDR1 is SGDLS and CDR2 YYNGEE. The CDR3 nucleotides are TGTGCCAGCAGCGTAGAAGGGTATGGTAATTCACCCCTCCACTTT. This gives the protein CASSVEGYGNSPLHF. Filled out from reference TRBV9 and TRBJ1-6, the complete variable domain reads DSGVTQTPKHLITATGQRVTLRCSPRSGDLSVYWYQQSLDQGLQFLIQYYNGEERAKGNILERFSAQQFPDLHSELNLSSLELGDSALYFCASSVEGYGNSPLHFGNGTRLTVT.

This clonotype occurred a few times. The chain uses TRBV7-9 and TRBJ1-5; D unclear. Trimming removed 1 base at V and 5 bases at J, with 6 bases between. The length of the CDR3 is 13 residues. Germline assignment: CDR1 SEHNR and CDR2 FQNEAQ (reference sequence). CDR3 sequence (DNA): TGTGCCAGCAGCTTAGAGGGATATCAGCCCCAGCATTTT. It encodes CASSLEGYQPQHF.

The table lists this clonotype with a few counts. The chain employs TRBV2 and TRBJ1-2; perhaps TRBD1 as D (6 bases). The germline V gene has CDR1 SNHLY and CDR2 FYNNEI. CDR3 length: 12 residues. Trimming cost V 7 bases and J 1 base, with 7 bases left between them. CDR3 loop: CASIGGNYGYTF. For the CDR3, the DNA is TGTGCCAGCATAGGGGGTAACTATGGCTACACCTTC.

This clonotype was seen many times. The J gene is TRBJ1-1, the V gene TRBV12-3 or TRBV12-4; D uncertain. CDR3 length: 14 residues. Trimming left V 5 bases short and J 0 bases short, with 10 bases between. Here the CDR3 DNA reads TGTGCCAGCAGTGAACCAGAGGTGAACACTGAAGCTTTCTTT. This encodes CASSEPEVNTEAFF.

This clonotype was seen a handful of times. The CDR3 nucleotides read TGCGCCAGCAGCTTGGCCGGGGGGCCTCAAGAGACCCAGTACTTC. Translating it yields CASSLAGGPQETQYF. V usage is TRBV5-1 and J usage is TRBJ2-5; tentative D call: TRBD2 (7 bases). Germline V lookup: CDR1 SGHRS, CDR2 YFSETQ. The CDR3 sequence is 15 residues long. V was trimmed by 0 bases and J by 2 bases, leaving 11 bases between them. The whole variable domain, remainder taken from reference TRBV5-1 and TRBJ2-5, is KAGVTQTPRYLIKTRGQQVTLSCSPISGHRSVSWYQQTPGQGLQFLFEYFSETQRNKGNFPGRFSGRQFSNSRSEMNVSTLELGDSALYLCASSLAGGPQETQYFGPGTRLLVL.

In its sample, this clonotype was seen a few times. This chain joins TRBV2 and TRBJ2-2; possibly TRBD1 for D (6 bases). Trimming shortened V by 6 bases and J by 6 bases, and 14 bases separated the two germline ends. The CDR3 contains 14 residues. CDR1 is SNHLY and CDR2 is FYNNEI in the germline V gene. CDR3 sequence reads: CASSPDRQAGELFF. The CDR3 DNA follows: TGTGCCAGCAGCCCGGACAGACAGGCCGGGGAGCTGTTTTTT.

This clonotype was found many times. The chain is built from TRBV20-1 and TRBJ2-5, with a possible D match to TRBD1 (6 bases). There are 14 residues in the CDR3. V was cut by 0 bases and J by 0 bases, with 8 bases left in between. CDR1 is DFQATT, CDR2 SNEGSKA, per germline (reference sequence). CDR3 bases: TGCAGTGCTAGAGATAGGGACAACCAAGAGACCCAGTACTTC. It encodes CSARDRDNQETQYF.

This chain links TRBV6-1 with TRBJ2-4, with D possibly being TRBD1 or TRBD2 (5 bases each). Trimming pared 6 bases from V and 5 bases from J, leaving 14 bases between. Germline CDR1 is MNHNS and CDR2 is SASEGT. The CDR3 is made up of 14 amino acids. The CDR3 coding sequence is TGTGCCAGCAGAGCCCCGGGACCACAAAACATTCAGTACTTC. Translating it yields CASRAPGPQNIQYF.

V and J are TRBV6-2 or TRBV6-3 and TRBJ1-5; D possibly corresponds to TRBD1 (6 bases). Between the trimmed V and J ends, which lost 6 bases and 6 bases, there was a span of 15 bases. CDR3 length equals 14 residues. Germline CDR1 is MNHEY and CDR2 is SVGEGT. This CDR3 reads CASSSDRKTQPQHF. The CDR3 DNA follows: TGTGCCAGCAGCTCTGACAGGAAGACTCAGCCCCAGCATTTT.

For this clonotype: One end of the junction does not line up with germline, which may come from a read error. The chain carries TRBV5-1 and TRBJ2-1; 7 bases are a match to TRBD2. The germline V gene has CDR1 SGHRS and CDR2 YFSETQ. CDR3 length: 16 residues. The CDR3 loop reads CASSETTSSFYNEQLF. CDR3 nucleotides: TGCGCCAGCAGCGAGACGACTAGCTCCTTCTACAATGAGCAGCTCTTC.

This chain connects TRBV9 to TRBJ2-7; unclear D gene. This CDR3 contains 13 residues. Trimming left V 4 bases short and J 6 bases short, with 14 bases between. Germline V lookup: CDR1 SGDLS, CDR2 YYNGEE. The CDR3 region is CASSPTESFEQYF. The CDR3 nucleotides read TGTGCCAGCAGCCCCACCGAAAGCTTCGAGCAGTACTTC.

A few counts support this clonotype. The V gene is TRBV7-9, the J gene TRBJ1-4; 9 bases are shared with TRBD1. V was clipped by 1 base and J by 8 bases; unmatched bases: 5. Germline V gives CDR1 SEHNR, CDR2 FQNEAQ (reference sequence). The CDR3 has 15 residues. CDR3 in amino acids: CASSLEGTGYEKLFF. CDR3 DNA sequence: TGTGCCAGCAGCTTAGAGGGGACAGGGTACGAAAAACTGTTTTTT.

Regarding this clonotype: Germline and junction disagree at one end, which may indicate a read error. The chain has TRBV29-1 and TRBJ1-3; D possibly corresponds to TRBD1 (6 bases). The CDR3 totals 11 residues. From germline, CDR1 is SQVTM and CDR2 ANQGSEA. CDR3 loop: CSVEGGDTIYF. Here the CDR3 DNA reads TGCAGCGTCGAAGGGGGAGACACCATATATTTT.

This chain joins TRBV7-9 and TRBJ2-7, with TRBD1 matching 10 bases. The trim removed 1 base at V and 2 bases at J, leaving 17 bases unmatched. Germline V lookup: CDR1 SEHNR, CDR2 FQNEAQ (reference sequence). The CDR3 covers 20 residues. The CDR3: CASSLDPTGGMTYRAYEQYF. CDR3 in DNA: TGTGCCAGCAGCTTAGACCCGACAGGGGGCATGACTTATCGGGCCTACGAGCAGTACTTC.

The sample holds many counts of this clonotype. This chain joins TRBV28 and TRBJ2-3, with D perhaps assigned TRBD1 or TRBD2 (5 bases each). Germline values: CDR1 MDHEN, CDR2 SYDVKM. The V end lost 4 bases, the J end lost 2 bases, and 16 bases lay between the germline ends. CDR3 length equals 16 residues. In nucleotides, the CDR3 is TGTGCCAGCAGTTCCAAAGCGGCAGGGAACACAGATACGCAGTATTTT. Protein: CASSSKAAGNTDTQYF.

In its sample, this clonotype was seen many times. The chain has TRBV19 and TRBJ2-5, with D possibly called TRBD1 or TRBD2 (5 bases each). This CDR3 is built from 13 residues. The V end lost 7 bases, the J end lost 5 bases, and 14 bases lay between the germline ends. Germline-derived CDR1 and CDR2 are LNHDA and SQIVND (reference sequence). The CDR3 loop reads CASKGRPGETQYF. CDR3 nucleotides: TGTGCCAGTAAGGGACGGCCGGGCGAGACCCAGTACTTC.

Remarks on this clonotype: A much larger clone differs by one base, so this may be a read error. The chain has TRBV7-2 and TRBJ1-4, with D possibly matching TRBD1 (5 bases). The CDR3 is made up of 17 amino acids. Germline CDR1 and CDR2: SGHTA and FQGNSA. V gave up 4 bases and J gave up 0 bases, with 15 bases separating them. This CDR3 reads CASSSAGLLATNEKLFF. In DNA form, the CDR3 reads TGTGCCAGCAGCTCAGCAGGGCTACTTGCAACTAATGAAAAACTGTTTTTT.

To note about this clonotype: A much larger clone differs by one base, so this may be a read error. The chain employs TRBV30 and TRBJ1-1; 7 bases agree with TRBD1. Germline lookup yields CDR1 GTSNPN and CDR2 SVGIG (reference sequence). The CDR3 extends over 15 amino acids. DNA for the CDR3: TGTGCCTGGAACGACAGGGCGGGATCGAACACTGAAACTTTCTTT. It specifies CAWNDRAGSNTETFF.

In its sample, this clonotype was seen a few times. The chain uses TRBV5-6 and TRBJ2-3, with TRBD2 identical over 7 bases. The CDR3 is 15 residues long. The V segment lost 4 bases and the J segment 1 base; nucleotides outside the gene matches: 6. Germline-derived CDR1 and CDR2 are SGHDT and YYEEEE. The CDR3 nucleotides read TGTGCCAGCAGCCGAACCCTAGCGGGCACAGATACGCAGTATTTT. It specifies CASSRTLAGTDTQYF.

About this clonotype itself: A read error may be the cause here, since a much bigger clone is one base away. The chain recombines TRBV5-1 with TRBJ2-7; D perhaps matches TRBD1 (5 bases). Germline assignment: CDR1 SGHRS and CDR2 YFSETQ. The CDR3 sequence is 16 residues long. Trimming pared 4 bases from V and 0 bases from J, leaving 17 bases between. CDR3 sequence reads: CASSSRIGAVSYEQYF. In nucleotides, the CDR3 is TGCGCCAGCAGCAGCCGGATAGGGGCCGTCTCCTACGAGCAGTACTTC.